Listed here are 9 T cell receptor beta chains from one sample, sequenced in a study of shared clonotypes between healthy human individuals (dated by TCRdb to 2019 to 2021). Library preparation was by the immunoSEQ multiplex PCR assay. Not all clones reach the TCRdb copy of this immuneACCESS table, which keeps in-frame sequences only. Checked studies attribute under half of the gap to unresolved V genes and leave the rest unexplained. This sample comprises about 1,500,000 clones, roughly 96% of them detected only once. The ten most abundant clones make up roughly 1.1% of the sample. Sequenced sample: naive CD4+ T cells sorted from blood. In light of the paper, this sample's cell subset or site label describes: CD45RA+ positively selected. The receptors here all came from a young man in good health.

This clone is a singleton in its sample. The chain recombines TRBV5-6 with TRBJ1-3; a weak D match, TRBD1 (6 bases). The V end was cut by 0 bases, the J end by 1 base, with 14 bases between. The CDR3 extends over 17 amino acids. Germline assignment: CDR1 SGHDT and CDR2 YYEEEE. The CDR3 bases are TGTGCCAGCAGCTTGGTGGACGGGGGCGCTTCTGGAAACACCATATATTTT. This encodes CASSLVDGGASGNTIYF.

The V and J genes are TRBV5-6 and TRBJ2-5; a weak D match, TRBD2 (5 bases). V dropped 4 bases and J dropped 5 bases, with 12 bases sitting between them. Germline values: CDR1 SGHDT, CDR2 YYEEEE. The CDR3 has 13 residues. CDR3: CASSPGRRETQYF. CDR3 nucleotides: TGTGCCAGCAGCCCTGGGCGGAGGGAGACCCAGTACTTC.

The chain uses TRBV18 and TRBJ2-7; 7 bases line up with TRBD1. Germline CDR1 KGHSH, CDR2 LQKENI. V shed 3 bases, J shed 5 bases, and the junction held 7 bases outside the gene matches. The CDR3 runs 14 residues. The CDR3 here is CASSPRDSGHEQYF. The CDR3 DNA reads as TGTGCCAGCTCACCTCGGGACAGTGGCCACGAGCAGTACTTC. Together with reference TRBV18 and TRBJ2-7, the CDR3 gives the full variable domain: NAGVMQNPRHLVRRRGQEARLRCSPMKGHSHVYWYRQLPEEGLKFMVYLQKENIIDESGMPKERFSAEFPKEGPSILRIQQVVRGDSAAYFCASSPRDSGHEQYFGPGTRLTVT.

The V and J genes are TRBV15 and TRBJ1-4; a weak D match, TRBD1 (6 bases). CDR3 length equals 15 residues. Germline V gene lookup returns CDR1 LNHNV and CDR2 YYDKDF (reference sequence). V lost 3 bases and J 7 bases, leaving 15 bases between the germline ends. The CDR3: CATSRNRAWGEKLFF. The CDR3 DNA is TGTGCCACCAGCAGGAACAGGGCGTGGGGTGAAAAACTGTTTTTT.

This clone is a singleton in its sample. The V and J genes are TRBV2 and TRBJ2-1; 7 nucleotides line up with TRBD2. The germline V gene has CDR1 SNHLY and CDR2 FYNNEI. Unmatched junction bases numbered 9, after V lost 4 bases and J lost 3 bases. The CDR3 contains 16 residues. In nucleotides, the CDR3 is TGTGCCAGCAGTGGGCCAGGTGGCGGGGGCTACAATGAGCAGTTCTTC. Protein product: CASSGPGGGGYNEQFF.

The table lists this clone with a few counts. The chain couples TRBV19 to TRBJ1-1; D not certain. Germline V lookup: CDR1 LNHDA, CDR2 SQIVND (reference sequence). The CDR3 contains 14 residues. The ends were cut back, 4 bases at V and 9 bases at J, with 18 bases in the middle. CDR3 in amino acids: CASSTERQAEKAFF. The CDR3 nucleotides read TGTGCCAGTAGTACGGAAAGACAAGCAGAGAAAGCTTTCTTT.

The V call is TRBV2, the J call TRBJ2-5; perhaps TRBD2 as D (6 bases). From germline, CDR1 is SNHLY and CDR2 FYNNEI. The CDR3 consists of 14 residues. V was cut by 10 bases and J by 3 bases, with 18 bases left in between. This CDR3 is CATSGAWGEETQYF. CDR3 coding DNA: TGTGCCACCTCGGGAGCGTGGGGGGAAGAGACCCAGTACTTC.

This clone was observed a few times. This chain joins TRBV11-2 and TRBJ2-1; D is ambiguous. The germline V and J ends were trimmed by 3 bases and 7 bases, with 7 bases remaining between them. Germline V gene sequence: CDR1 SGHAT, CDR2 FQNNGV. This CDR3 comprises 12 residues. DNA for the CDR3: TGTGCCAGCAGCTTTATAGGGAATGAGCAGTTCTTC. Its translation: CASSFIGNEQFF.

A note on this clone: In the same sample, other DNA sequences code for this CDR3. The rearrangement uses TRBV29-1 and TRBJ2-5; 7 bases map to TRBD2. CDR1 and CDR2 (germline): SQVTM, ANQGSEA. This CDR3 region has 11 residues. J was trimmed by 5 bases and V by 5 bases; bases with no gene match: 2. CDR3 sequence reads: CSVSGGETQYF. CDR3 sequence (DNA): TGCAGCGTTTCGGGGGGTGAGACCCAGTACTTC.